This T cell receptor beta chain was identified in a study of blood T cell repertoires in COVID-19. Libraries were prepared by immunoSEQ multiplex PCR; TCRdb keeps only in-frame clonotypes and omits some of them. Among under 300,000 clones listed, around four fifths were seen once. The trim removed 3 bases at V and 7 bases at J, leaving 4 bases unmatched. This CDR3 has 15 residues. CDR1 is KGHSH, CDR2 LQKENI, per germline. The sequenced material came from peripheral blood. The TCR comes from a middle-aged woman with active or convalescent COVID-19. The chain carries TRBV18 and TRBJ2-1; 12 positions match TRBD2. The CDR3 sequence: CASSPRTSGENEQFF. CDR3 sequence (DNA): TGTGCCAGCTCACCCCGGACTAGCGGGGAGAATGAGCAGTTCTTC.